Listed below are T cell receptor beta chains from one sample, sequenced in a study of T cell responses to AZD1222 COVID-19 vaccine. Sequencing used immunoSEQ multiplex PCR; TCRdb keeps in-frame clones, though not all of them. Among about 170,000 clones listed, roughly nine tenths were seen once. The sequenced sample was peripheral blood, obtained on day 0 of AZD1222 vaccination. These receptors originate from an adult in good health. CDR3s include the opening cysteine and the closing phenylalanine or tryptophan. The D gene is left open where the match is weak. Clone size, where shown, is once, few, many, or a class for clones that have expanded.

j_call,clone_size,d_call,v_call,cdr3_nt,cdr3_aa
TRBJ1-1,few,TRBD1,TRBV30,TGTGCCGGACAGGGGGCGATGACCTGGAGCGCTGAAGCTTTCTTT,CAGQGAMTWSAEAFF
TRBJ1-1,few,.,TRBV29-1,TGCAGCGTATGGGACACCATGAACACTGAAGCTTTCTTT,CSVWDTMNTEAFF
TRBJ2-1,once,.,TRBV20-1,TGCAGTGCCTCTTTGCGGGGTTTGTTCTTC,CSASLRGLFF
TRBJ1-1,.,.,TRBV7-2,TGTGCCAGCAGCTCCCAGTTGAACACTGAAGCTTTCTTT,CASSSQLNTEAFF
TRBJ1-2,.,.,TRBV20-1,TGCAGTGCTAGTGTTCCGGGGGCGATCGGCTACACCTTC,CSASVPGAIGYTF
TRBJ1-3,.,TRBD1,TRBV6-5,TGTGCCAGCATACAGGGGGCTGGCGGAAACACCATATATTTT,CASIQGAGGNTIYF
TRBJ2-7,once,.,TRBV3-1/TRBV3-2,TGTGCCAGCAGCCAAAACCCCCTGGGCGGCTACGAGCAGTACTTC,CASSQNPLGGYEQYF
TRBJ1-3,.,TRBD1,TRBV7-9,TGTGCCAGCAGCGCCACCTTTGGGACAGGAGGAAACACCATATATTTT,CASSATFGTGGNTIYF
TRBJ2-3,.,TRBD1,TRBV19,TGTGCCAGTAGTGTCACAGGGGGCTGGACAGATACGCAGTATTTT,CASSVTGGWTDTQYF
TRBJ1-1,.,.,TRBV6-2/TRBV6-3,TGTGCCAGCAGTTACCGCAGGGTTGCTGAAGCTTTCTTT,CASSYRRVAEAFF
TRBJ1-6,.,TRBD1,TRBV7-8,TGTGCCAGCAGCCAAACCCGACAGGGGGCTTCTTCACCCCTCCACTTT,CASSQTRQGASSPLHF
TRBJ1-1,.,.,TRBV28,TGTGCCACCCGTCTCTTAAACACTGAAGCTTTCTTT,CATRLLNTEAFF
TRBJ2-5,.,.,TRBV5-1,TGCGCCAGCAGCTTTTTGGAGACCCAGTACTTC,CASSFLETQYF
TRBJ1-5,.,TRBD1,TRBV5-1,TGCGCCAGCAGCTTACAGGGGACAAGCAATCAGCCCCAGCATTTT,CASSLQGTSNQPQHF
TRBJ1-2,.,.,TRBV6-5,TGTGCCAGCAGTTACGAGAAGGACCGATATGGCTACACCTTC,CASSYEKDRYGYTF
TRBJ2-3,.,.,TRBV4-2,TGTGCCAGCAGCCCACGAGGAGAGCGGGCCCTTAGCACAGATACGCAGTATTTT,CASSPRGERALSTDTQYF
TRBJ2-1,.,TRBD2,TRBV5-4,TGTGCCAGCAGCTTAGAAAGCGGGAGCTGGAATGAGCAGTTCTTC,CASSLESGSWNEQFF
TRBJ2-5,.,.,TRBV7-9,TGTGCCAGCAGCTTATTAAACACCCAGCAAGAGACCCAGTACTTC,CASSLLNTQQETQYF
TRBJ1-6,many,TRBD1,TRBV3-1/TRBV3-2,TGTGCCAGCAGCCAAGTCAGCCCAGGGGGGTCCTATAATTCACCCCTCCACTTT,CASSQVSPGGSYNSPLHF
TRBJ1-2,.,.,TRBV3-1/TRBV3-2,TGTGCCAGCAGCCAAATTACTAACTATGGCTACACCTTC,CASSQITNYGYTF
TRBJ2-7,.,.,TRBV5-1,TGCGCCAGCAGCTTCGGCAGTAGGTTTTACGAGCAGTACTTC,CASSFGSRFYEQYF
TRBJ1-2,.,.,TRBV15,TGTGCCACCAGCAGAGATACCCTCAACTATGGCTACACCTTC,CATSRDTLNYGYTF
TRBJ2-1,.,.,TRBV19,TGTGCCAGTAGTATAAGCAGGGTTAATGAGCAGTTCTTC,CASSISRVNEQFF
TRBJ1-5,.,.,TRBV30,TGTGCCTGGAGTCTCGGGGCAGGCAATCAGCCCCAGCATTTT,CAWSLGAGNQPQHF
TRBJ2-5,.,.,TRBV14,TGTGCCAGCAGCCTACTTAGAGAGACCCAGTACTTC,CASSLLRETQYF
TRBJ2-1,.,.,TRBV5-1,TGCGCCAGCAGCTTGGGACAGATCTACAATGAGCAGTTCTTC,CASSLGQIYNEQFF
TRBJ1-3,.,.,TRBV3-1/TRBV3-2,TGTGCCAGCAGCCAACGTGACAGATTCTCTGGAAACACCATATATTTT,CASSQRDRFSGNTIYF
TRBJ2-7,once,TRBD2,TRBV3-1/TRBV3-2,TGTGCCAGCAGCCCCTCAATCCAGACTAGCGGGGTCTACGAGCAGTACTTC,CASSPSIQTSGVYEQYF
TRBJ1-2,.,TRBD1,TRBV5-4,TGTGCCAGCAGCACGGACAGGGATGGCTACACCTTC,CASSTDRDGYTF
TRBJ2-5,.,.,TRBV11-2,TGTGCCAGCAGCTTAGAAACGGGAGTGGGAGAGACCCAGTACTTC,CASSLETGVGETQYF
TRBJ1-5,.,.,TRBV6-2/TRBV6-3,TGTGCCAGCAGTTTACAGGGAAGCAATCAGCCCCAGCATTTT,CASSLQGSNQPQHF
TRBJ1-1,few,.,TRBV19,TGTGCCAGTAGTATGACGGGGCAGGCCGTGAACACTGAAGCTTTCTTT,CASSMTGQAVNTEAFF
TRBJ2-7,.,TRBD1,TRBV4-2,TGTGCCAGCAGCCAAGTTGATCAGGGGGCCTACGAGCAGTACTTC,CASSQVDQGAYEQYF
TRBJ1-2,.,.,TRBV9,TGTGCCAGCAGCGTAGCTAGGGGTGACGGATATGGCTACACCTTC,CASSVARGDGYGYTF
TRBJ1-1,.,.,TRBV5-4,TGTGCCAGCAGCGTGGGCTCTGAAGCTTTCTTT,CASSVGSEAFF
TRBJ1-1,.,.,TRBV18,TGTGCCAGCTCACCACCGCTGGACTTCAACACTGAAGCTTTCTTT,CASSPPLDFNTEAFF
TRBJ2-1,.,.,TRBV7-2,TGTGCCAGCAGCATCCGTGGCGCTTCCCTGGGAAATGAGCAGTTCTTC,CASSIRGASLGNEQFF
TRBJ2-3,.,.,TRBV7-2,TGTGCCAGCAGCTTTAGTAGCACAGATACGCAGTATTTT,CASSFSSTDTQYF
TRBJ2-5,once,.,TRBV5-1,TGCGCCAGCAGCTCCGCCGGGGGGCTATGGGAGACCCAGTACTTC,CASSSAGGLWETQYF
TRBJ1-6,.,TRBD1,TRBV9,TGTGCCAGCAGCGTAACTCCTGTCCCGGGACAGGGGGCGAATTCACCCCTCCACTTT,CASSVTPVPGQGANSPLHF
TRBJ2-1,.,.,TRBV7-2,TGTGCCAGCAGCAAGACAGCGAATGAGCAGTTCTTC,CASSKTANEQFF